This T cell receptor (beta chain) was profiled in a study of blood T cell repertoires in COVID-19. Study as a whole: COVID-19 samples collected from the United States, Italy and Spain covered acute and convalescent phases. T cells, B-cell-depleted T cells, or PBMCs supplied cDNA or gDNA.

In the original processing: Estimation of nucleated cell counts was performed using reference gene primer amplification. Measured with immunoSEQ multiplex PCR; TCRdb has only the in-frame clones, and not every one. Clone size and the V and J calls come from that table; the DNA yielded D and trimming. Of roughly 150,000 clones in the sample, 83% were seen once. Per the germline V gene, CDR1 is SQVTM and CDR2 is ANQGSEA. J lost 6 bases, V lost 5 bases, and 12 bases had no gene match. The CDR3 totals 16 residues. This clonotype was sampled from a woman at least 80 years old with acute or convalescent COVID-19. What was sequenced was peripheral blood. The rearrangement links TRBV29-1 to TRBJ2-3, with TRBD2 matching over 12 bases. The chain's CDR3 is CSVPPRLAGAGDTQYF. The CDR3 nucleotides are TGCAGCGTTCCCCCCCGACTAGCGGGAGCCGGGGATACGCAGTATTTT.